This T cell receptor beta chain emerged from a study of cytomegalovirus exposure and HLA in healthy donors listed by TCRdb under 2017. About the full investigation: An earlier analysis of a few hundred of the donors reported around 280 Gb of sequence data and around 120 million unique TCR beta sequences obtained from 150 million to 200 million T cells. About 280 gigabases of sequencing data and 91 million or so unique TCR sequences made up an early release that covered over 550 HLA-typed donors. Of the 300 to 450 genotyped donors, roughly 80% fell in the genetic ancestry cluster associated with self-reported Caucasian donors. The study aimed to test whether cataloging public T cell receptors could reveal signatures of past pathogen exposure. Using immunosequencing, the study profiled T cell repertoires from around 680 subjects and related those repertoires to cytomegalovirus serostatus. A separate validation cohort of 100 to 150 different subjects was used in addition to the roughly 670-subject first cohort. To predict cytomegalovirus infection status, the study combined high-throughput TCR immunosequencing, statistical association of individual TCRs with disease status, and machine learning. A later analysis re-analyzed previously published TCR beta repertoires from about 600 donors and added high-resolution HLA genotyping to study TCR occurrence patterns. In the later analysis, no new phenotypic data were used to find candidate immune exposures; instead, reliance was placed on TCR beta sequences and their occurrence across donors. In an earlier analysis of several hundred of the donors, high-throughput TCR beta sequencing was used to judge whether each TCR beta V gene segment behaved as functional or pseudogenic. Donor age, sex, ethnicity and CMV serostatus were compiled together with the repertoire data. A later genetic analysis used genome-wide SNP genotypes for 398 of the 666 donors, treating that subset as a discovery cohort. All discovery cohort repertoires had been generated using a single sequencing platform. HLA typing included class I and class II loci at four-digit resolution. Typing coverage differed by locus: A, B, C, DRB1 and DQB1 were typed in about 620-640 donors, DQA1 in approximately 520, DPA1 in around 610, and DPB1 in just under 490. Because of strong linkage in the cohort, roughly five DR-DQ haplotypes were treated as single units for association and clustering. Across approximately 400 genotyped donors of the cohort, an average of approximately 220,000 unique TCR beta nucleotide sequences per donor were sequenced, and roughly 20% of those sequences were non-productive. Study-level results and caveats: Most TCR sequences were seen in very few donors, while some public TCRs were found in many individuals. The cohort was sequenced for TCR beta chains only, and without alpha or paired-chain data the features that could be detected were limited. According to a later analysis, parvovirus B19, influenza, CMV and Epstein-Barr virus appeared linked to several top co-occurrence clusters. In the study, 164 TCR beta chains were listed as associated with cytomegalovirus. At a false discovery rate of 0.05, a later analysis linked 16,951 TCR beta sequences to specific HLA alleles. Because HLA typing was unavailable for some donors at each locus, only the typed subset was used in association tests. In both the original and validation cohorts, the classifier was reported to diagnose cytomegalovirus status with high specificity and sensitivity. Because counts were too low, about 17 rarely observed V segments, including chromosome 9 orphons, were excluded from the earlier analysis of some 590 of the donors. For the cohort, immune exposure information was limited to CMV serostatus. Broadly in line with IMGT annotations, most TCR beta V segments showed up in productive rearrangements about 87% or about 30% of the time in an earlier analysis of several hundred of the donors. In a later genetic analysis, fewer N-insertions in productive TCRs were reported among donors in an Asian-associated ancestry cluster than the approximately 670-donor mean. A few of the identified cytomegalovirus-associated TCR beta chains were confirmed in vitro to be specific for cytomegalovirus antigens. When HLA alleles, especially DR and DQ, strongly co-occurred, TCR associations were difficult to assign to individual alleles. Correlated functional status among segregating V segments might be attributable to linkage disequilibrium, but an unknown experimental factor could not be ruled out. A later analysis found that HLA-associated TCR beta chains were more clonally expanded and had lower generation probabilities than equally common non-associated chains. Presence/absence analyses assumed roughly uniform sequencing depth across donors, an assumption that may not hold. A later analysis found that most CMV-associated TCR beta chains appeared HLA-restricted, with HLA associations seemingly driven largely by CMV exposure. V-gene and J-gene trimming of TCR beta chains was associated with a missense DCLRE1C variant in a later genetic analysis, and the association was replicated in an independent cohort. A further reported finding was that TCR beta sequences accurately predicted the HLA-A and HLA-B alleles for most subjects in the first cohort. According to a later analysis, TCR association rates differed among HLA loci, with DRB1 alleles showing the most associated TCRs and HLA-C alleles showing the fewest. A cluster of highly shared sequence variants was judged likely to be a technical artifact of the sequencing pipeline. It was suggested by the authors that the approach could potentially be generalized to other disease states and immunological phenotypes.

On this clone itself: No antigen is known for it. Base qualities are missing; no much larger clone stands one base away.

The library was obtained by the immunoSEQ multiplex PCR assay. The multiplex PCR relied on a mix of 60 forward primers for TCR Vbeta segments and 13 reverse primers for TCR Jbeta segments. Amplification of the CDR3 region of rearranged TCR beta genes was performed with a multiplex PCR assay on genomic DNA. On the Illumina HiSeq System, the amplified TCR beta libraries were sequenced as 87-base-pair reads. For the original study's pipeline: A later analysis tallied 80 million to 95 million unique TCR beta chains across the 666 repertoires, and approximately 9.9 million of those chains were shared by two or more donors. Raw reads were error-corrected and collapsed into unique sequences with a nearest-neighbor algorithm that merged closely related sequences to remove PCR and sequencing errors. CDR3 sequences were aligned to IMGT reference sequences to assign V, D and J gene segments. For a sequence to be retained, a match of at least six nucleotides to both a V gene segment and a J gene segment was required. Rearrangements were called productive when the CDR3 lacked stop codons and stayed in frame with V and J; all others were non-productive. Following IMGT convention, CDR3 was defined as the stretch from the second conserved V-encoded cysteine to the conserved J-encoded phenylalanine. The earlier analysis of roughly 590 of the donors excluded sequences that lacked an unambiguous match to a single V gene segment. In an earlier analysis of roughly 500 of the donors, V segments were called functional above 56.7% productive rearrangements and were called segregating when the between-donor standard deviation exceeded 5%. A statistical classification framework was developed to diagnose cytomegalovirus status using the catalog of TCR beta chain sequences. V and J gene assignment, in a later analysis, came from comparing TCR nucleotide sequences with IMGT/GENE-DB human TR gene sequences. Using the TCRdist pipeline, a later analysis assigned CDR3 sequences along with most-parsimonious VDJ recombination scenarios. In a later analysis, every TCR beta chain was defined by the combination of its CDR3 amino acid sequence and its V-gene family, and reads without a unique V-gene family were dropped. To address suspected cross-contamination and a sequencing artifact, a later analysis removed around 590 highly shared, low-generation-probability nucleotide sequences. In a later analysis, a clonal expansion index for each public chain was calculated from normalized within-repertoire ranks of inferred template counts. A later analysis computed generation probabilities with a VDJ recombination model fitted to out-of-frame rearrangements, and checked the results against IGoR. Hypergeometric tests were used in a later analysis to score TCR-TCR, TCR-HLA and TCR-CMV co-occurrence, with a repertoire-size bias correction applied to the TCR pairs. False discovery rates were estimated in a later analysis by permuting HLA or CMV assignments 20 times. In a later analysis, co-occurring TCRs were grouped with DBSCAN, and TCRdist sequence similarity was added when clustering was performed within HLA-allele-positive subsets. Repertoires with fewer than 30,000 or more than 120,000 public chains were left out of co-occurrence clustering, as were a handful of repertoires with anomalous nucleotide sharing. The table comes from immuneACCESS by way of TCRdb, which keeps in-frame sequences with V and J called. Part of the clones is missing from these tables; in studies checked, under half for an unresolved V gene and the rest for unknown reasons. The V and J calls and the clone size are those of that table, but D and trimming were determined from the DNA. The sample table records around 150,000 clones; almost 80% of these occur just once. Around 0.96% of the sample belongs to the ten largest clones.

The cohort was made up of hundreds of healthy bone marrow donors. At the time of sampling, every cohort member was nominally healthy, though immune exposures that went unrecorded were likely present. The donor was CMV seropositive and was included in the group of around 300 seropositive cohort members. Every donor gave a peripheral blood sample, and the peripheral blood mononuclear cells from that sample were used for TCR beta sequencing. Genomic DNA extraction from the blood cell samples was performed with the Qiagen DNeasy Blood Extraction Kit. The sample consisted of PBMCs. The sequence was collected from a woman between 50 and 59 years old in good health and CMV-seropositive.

The CDR3 amino acid sequence is: CASSLSRGGAGYGYTF. The sequenced DNA is TGTGCCAGCAGCTTATCTCGAGGGGGCGCTGGCTATGGCTACACCTTC. Rearrangement joined TRBV7-9 to TRBJ1-2, and TRBD1 aligns with 7 junction nucleotides. The germline V gene (reference sequence) supplies CDR1 SEHNR and CDR2 FQNEAQ. Relative to germline, V is missing 2 bases and J is missing 4 bases, with 10 bases of the junction outside any gene match. The CDR3 runs 16 amino acids, cysteine and phenylalanine included. Only the CDR3 part of the read is kept: 48 bases, read in frame from the first base.